This TCR beta chain was captured in a study of blood T cell repertoires in COVID-19. Only in-frame clones appear in the TCRdb table, and some are missing; sequencing was by immunoSEQ multiplex PCR. Of a few hundred thousand clones listed, roughly 84% were seen once; the top ten hold around 13%. This clone was detected only once. Germline V lookup: CDR1 MDHEN, CDR2 SYDVKM. The CDR3 is made up of 23 amino acids. V lost 8 bases and J 2 bases, leaving 40 bases between the germline ends. This chain links TRBV28 with TRBJ2-1; TRBD1 is a possible D gene (8 bases). The TCR sequence derives from a human donor in a cohort sampled during active COVID-19. Sequenced material: peripheral blood. The CDR3 nucleotides are TGTGCCAGCCATCGAGGTTGGCGAACCCCGGACAGGGTGGCGGGAGCTCCCTACAATGAGCAGTTCTTC. It specifies CASHRGWRTPDRVAGAPYNEQFF.